This T cell receptor (beta chain) was sequenced in a study of human T cells and chemical hapten exposure. Study background: Small discrepancies in pooled library volume mainly accounted for the varying TCR yields per sample.

Specified time point: patch test 1, 2 weeks after DPC sensitization. The treatment is: therapeutic diphenylcyclopropenone sensitization with weekly scalp DPC. Points on this clonotype: Its antigen is unknown.

Study observations and caveats: TCRs at high frequency, those above 1 in 1000, did not change with DPC sensitization.

The germline V gene has CDR1 SEHNR and CDR2 FQNEAQ (reference sequence). V lost 1 base to trimming and J lost 4 bases, with 11 bases between them. The CDR3 spans 15 residues. One entry per CDR3 protein, called by TCRdb with MiXCR from the RACE reads. The sample records tens of thousands of distinct CDR3 sequences, 10% being singletons. The receptor comes from a woman in her forties or fifties with alopecia areata. Some clones in this sample may be carry-over from other donors' samples. The material was whole blood, obtained in connection with sensitization to the hapten diphenylcyclopropenone (DPC). The chain is built from TRBV7-9 and TRBJ1-5, with TRBD1 as a possible D gene (6 bases). The CDR3 DNA reads as TGTGCCAGCAGCTTAGGCGCCAGGGGAAATCAGCCCCAGCATTTT. This codes for CASSLGARGNQPQHF.